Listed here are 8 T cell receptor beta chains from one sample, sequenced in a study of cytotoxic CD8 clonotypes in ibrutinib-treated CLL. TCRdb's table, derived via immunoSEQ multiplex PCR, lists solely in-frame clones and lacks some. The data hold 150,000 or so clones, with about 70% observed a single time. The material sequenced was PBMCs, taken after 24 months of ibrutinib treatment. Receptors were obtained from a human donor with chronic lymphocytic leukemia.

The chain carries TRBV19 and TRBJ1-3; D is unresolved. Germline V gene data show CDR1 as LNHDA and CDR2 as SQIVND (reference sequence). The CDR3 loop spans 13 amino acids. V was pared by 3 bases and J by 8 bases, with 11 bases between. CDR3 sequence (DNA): TGTGCCAGTAGTATCCGGCGTGCGGACACCATATATTTT. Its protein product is CASSIRRADTIYF.

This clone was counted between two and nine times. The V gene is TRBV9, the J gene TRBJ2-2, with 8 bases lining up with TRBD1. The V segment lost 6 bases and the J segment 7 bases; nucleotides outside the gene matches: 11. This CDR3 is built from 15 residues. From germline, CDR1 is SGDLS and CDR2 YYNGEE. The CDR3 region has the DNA TGTGCCAGCACCGACACCGCAGGGGGCCACGGGGAGCTGTTTTTT. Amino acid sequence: CASTDTAGGHGELFF.

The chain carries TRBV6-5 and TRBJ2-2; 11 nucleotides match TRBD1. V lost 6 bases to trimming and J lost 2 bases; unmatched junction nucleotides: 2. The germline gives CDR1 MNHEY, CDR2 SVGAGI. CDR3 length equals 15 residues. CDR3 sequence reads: CASRWTGGNTGELFF. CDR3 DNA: TGTGCCAGCAGGTGGACAGGGGGCAACACCGGGGAGCTGTTTTTT.

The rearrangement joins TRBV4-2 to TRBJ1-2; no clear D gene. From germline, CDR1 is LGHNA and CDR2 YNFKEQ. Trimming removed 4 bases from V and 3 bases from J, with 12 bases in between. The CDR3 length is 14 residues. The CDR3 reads CASSPLPGDYGYTF. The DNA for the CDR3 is TGTGCCAGCAGCCCCCTGCCGGGAGACTATGGCTACACCTTC.

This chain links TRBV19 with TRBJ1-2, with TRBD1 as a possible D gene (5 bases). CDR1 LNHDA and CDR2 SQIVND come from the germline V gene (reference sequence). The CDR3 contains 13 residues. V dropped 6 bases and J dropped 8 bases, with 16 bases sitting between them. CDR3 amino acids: CASSRQLYWGYTF. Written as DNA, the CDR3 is TGTGCCAGTAGCCGACAGCTGTATTGGGGCTACACCTTC. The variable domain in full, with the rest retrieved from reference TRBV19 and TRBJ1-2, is DGGITQSPKYLFRKEGQNVTLSCEQNLNHDAMYWYRQDPGQGLRLIYYSQIVNDFQKGDIAEGYSVSREKKESFPLTVTSAQKNPTAFYLCASSRQLYWGYTFGSGTRLTVV.

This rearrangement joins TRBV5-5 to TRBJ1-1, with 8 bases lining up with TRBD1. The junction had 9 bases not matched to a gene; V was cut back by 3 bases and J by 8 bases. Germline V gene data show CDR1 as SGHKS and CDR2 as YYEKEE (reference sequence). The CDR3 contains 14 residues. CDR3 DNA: TGTGCCAGCAGCTCCGCGCCCGACAGGGGCGAAGCTTTCTTT. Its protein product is CASSSAPDRGEAFF.

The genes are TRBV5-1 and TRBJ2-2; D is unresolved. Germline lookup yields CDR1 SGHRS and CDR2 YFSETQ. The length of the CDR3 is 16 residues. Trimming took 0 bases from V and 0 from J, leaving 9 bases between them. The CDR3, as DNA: TGCGCCAGCAGCTTGGGGGTCTACACGAACACCGGGGAGCTGTTTTTT. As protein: CASSLGVYTNTGELFF.

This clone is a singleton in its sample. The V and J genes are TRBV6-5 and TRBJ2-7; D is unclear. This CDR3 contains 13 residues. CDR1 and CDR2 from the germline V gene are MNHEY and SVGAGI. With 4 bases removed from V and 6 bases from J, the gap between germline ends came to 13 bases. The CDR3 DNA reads TGTGCCAGCAGTTTTCGAACTTGGTCCGAGCAGTACTTC. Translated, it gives CASSFRTWSEQYF.